This T cell receptor beta chain was documented in a study of blood T cell repertoires in COVID-19. Study-wide background: Specimens from acute and convalescent COVID-19 originated in the United States, Italy and Spain. T cells, B-cell-depleted T cells, or PBMCs provided the cDNA or gDNA that served as material.

Those enrolled in Seattle joined during active infection and were followed longitudinally afterward. The CDR3 contains 13 residues. V was clipped by 3 bases and J by 5 bases, with 10 bases between them. As handled by the study authors: Amplification of reference gene primers was used by the study to estimate nucleated cell counts. Produced via immunoSEQ multiplex PCR; TCRdb's table is partial and in-frame only. Clone size and the V and J calls come from that table; the DNA yielded D and trimming. Of a few hundred thousand clones listed, 90% are singletons. The V and J genes are TRBV12-3 or TRBV12-4 and TRBJ1-1; D not resolved. This TCR was recovered from a woman aged 55-70 years with COVID-19, enrolled during active disease. Sequencing was carried out using peripheral blood. CDR3 amino acids: CASSFDPRTEAFF. In DNA, the CDR3 is TGTGCCAGCAGTTTTGATCCTCGGACTGAAGCTTTCTTT.